This record concerns one T cell receptor (beta chain) sequence. The sample originates from a study of CD8+ T cells in alopecia areata. After isolation, RNA underwent reverse transcription to generate cDNA as the sequencing template. Clones were sequenced by immunoSEQ multiplex PCR, and TCRdb holds only the in-frame ones, with some missing. Among 200,000 to 250,000 clones listed, about three fifths were seen once. This CDR3 region has 16 residues. The trim removed 3 bases at V and 1 base at J, leaving 6 bases unmatched. CDR1 SGHNT and CDR2 YYREEE come from the germline V gene (reference sequence). Sample treatment: oral pan-JAK inhibitor, 5-10 mg twice daily.

The source is a human donor with alopecia areata. The sample here was CD4+ T cells sorted from blood, taken at week 4, from a patient treated with tofacitinib. V and J are TRBV5-4 and TRBJ2-3; 9 positions match TRBD2. The CDR3 bases are TGTGCCAGCAGCTACCAGCGGGGGGCCCGCACAGATACGCAGTATTTT. Its translation: CASSYQRGARTDTQYF.